What follows describes a single TCR beta chain. This clone was picked up one time. Its antigen specificity is not known. No clone much larger than this one lies a single base away; base qualities are absent. TCR beta CDR3 regions were sequenced from DNA using the immunoSEQ Assay. The study's processing was this. To compute T cell density, TCR beta template counts were normalized to usable DNA, which was estimated by amplifying housekeeping genes. Using the preseqR package, richness was estimated by extrapolating to 120,000 templates for tissue samples and 400,000 templates for PBMC samples. Clonality was defined as one minus Pielou's evenness. To identify tissue-enriched TCRs, differential abundance testing was run on productive amino-acid clonotypes with a minimum total count of 5 and an alpha of 0.1. The Jaccard Index and the Morisita Overlap Index were used to quantify repertoire overlap between compartments. GLIPH clustered TCR beta CDR3s with public tetramer-defined viral CDR3s; viral motifs required at least three viral sequences plus V-gene enrichment. TCRdb limited this immuneACCESS table to in-frame rearrangements with V and J called. A share of clones is missing; checked studies link under half to unresolved V genes, and the rest is unexplained. D and trimming were read from the DNA, whereas the V and J calls and clone size are those reported in that table. The sample table contains around 26,000 clones; only one count was recorded for 90% of them. The ten largest clonotypes hold approximately 1% of the sample.

This record comes from a study of T cells in localized non-small cell lung cancer (dated by TCRdb to 2018 to 2020). With respect to the entire study: The study examined T cell repertoires in a few hundred patients with early-stage NSCLC and compared tumors with uninvolved tumor-adjacent lungs. The cohort was made up of hundreds of treatment-naive NSCLC patients whose localized lung tumors had been resected. The mean age of the NSCLC patients was about 67 years, with approximately 130 men and around 99 women.

At diagnosis, peripheral blood, uninvolved tumor-adjacent lung and tumor were collected and were preserved as a mix of fresh-frozen and FFPE material. For TCR repertoire profiling, the blood samples were analyzed as peripheral blood mononuclear cells. Results and caveats for the whole study, not just this receptor: Longer overall survival was associated with higher blood T cell density, whereas shorter survival was associated with higher adjacent-lung clonality. A median of approximately 57 of the top 100 tumor clones were detected in paired uninvolved adjacent lung, and approximately 28 of these tumor clones were also found among the top 100 clones of the paired uninvolved adjacent lung. Uninvolved tumor-adjacent lung showed the highest T cell clonality, higher than tumor, which suggests more focused antigenic responses in the uninvolved tumor-adjacent lung. Multi-region tumor sequencing was not performed, so intratumor heterogeneity could not be excluded. Since the design was exploratory, TCR variables were selected using unadjusted p-values with no false-discovery rate correction.

The sample was peripheral blood, taken before any cancer treatment. The source is a woman aged 35-70 years with stage I lung adenocarcinoma.

The CDR3 protein: CASSLGLAGVDTQYF. The nucleotide sequence is given as TGTGCCAGCAGCCTTGGACTAGCGGGGGTCGATACGCAGTATTTT. The chain couples TRBV7-9 to TRBJ2-3; the junction holds 13 bases that match TRBD2. The germline V gene (reference sequence) provides CDR1 SEHNR and CDR2 FQNEAQ. Reading from cysteine to phenylalanine, the CDR3 counts 15 amino acids. Only the CDR3 part of the read is kept: 45 bases, read in frame from the first base. V ends up 5 bases short and J 6 bases short, with an unmatched junction base count of 5.